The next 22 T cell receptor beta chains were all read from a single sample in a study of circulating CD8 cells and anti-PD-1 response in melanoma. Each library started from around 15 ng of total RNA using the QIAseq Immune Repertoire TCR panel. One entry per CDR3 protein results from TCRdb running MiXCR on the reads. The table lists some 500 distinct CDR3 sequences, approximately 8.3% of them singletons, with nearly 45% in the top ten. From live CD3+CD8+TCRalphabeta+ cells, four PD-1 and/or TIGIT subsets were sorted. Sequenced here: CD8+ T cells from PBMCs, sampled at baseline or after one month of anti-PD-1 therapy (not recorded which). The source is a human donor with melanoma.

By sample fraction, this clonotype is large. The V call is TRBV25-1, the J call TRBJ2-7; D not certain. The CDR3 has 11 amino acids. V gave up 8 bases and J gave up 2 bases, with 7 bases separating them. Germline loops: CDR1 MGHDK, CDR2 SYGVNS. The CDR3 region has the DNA TGTGCCAGCCAATCGACCTACGAGCAGTACTTC. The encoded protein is CASQSTYEQYF.

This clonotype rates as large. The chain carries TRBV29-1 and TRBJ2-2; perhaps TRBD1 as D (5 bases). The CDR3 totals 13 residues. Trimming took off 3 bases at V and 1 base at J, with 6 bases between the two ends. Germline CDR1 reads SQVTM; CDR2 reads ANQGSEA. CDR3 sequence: CSVDRENTGELFF. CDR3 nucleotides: TGCAGCGTTGACAGGGAGAACACCGGGGAGCTGTTTTTT.

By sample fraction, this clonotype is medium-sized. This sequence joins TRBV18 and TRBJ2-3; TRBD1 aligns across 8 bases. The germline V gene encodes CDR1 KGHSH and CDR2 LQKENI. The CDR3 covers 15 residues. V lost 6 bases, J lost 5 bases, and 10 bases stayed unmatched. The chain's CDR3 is CASSRSGDRGDTQYF. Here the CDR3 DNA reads TGTGCCAGCTCGCGATCCGGCGACAGGGGAGATACGCAGTATTTT.

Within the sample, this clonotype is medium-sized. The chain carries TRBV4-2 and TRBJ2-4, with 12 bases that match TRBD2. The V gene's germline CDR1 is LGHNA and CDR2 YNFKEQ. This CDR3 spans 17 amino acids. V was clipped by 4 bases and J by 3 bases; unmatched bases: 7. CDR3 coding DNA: TGTGCCAGCAGCCCCGCGACTAGCGGGGGAAACAAAAACATTCAGTACTTC. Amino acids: CASSPATSGGNKNIQYF.

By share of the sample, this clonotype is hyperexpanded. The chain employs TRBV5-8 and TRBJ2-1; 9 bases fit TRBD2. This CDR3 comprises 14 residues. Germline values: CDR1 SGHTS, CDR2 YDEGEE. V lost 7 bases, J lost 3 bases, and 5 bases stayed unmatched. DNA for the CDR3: TGTGCCAGCTTGGAGACTAGCGGCTACAATGAGCAGTTCTTC. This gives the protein CASLETSGYNEQFF.

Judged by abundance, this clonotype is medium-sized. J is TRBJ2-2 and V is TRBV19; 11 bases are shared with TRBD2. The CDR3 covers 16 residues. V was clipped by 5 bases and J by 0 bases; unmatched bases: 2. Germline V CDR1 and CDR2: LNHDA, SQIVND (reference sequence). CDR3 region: CASSQLAGANTGELFF. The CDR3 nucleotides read TGTGCCAGTAGTCAACTAGCGGGAGCGAACACCGGGGAGCTGTTTTTT.

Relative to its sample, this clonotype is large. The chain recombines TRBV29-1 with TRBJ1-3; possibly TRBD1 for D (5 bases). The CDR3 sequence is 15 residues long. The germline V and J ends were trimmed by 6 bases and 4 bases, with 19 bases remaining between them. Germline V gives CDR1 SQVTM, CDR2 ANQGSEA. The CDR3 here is CSVLGTSVTGNTIYF. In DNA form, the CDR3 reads TGCAGCGTGTTAGGGACGTCGGTTACGGGAAACACCATATATTTT.

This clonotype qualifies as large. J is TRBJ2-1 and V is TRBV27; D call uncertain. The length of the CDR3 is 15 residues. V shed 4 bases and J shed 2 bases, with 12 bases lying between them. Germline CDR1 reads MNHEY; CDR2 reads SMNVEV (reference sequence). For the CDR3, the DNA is TGTGCCAGCAGTTCGAATCTAGAACCCTACAATGAGCAGTTCTTC. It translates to CASSSNLEPYNEQFF.

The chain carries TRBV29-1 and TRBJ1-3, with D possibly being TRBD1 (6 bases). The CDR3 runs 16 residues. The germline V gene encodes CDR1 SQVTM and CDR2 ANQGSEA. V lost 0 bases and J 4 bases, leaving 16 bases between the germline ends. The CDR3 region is CSVEDLTGNGGNTIYF. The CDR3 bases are TGCAGCGTTGAAGATCTTACAGGGAATGGCGGAAACACCATATATTTT.

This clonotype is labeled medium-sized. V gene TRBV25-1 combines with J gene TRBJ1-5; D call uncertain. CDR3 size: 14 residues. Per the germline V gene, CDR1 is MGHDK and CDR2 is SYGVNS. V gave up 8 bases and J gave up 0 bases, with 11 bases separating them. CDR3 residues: CASGSTASNQPQHF. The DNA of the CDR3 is TGTGCCAGCGGATCTACAGCTAGCAATCAGCCCCAGCATTTT.

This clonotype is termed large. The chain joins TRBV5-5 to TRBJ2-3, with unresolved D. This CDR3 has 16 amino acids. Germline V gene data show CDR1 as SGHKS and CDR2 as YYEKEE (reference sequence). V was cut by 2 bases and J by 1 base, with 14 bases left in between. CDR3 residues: CASSFTGRVGTDTQYF. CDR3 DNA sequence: TGTGCCAGCAGCTTCACCGGTAGGGTCGGCACAGATACGCAGTATTTT.

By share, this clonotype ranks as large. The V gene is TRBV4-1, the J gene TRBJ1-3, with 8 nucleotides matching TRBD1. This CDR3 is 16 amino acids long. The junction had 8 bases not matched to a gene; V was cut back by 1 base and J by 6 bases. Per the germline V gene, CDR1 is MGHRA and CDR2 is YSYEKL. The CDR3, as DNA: TGCGCCAGCAGCCAAGTGCAGGGGGCAAGGGAAAACACCATATATTTT. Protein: CASSQVQGARENTIYF.

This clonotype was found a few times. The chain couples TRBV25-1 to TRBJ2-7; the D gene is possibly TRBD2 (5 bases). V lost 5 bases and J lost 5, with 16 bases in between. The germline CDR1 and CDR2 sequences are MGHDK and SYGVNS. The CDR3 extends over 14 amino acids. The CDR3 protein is CASSSRRGNNEQYF. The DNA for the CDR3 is TGTGCCAGCAGTTCAAGGAGAGGGAACAACGAGCAGTACTTC.

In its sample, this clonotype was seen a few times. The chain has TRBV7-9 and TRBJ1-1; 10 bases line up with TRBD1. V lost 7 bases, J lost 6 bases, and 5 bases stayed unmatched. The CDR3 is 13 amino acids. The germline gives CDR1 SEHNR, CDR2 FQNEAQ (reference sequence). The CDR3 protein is CASTPGQGPEAFF. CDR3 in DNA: TGTGCCAGCACACCGGGACAGGGGCCTGAAGCTTTCTTT.

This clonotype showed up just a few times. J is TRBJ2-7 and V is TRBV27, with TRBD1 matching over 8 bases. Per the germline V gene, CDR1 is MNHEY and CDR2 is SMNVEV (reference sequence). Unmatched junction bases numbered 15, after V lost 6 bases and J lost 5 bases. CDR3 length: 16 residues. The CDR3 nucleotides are TGTGCCAGCAGCAGCCCTCTCGGACAGGGACACAACGAGCAGTACTTC. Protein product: CASSSPLGQGHNEQYF.

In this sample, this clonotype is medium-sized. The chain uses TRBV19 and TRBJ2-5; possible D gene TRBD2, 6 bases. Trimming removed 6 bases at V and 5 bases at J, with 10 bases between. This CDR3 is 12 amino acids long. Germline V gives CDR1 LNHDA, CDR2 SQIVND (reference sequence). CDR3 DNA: TGTGCCAGTAGACAGGCGGGGGAGACCCAGTACTTC. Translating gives CASRQAGETQYF.

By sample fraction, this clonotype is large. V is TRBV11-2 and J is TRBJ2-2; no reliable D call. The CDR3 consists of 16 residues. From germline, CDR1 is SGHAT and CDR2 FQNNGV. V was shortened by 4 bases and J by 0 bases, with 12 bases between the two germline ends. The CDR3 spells CASSYRHGPNTGELFF. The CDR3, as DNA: TGTGCCAGCAGCTATCGACACGGACCGAACACCGGGGAGCTGTTTTTT.

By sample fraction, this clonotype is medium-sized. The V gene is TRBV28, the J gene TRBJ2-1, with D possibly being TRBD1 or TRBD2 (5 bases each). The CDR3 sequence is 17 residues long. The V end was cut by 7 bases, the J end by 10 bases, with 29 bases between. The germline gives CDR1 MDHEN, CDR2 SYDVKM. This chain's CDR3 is CASNSGIGTVLVDEQFF. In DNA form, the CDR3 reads TGTGCCAGCAACTCTGGGATCGGGACCGTATTAGTCGACGAGCAGTTCTTC.

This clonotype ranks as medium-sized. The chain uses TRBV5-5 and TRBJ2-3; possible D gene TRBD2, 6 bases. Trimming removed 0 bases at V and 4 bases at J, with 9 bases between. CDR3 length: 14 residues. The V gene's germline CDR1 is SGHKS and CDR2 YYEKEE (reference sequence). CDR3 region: CASSLVGSSDTQYF. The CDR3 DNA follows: TGTGCCAGCAGCTTGGTCGGGAGTTCAGATACGCAGTATTTT.

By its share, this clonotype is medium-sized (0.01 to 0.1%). CDR3 region: CASTTSGGGETQYF. The CDR3 nucleotides are TGTGCCAGCACGACTAGCGGGGGGGGAGAGACCCAGTACTTC. This chain connects TRBV27 to TRBJ2-5; 14 bases fit TRBD2. The germline CDR1 and CDR2 sequences are MNHEY and SMNVEV (reference sequence). The V and J ends lost 7 bases and 4 bases, in that order; junction bases with no gene match: 2. This CDR3 has 14 amino acids.

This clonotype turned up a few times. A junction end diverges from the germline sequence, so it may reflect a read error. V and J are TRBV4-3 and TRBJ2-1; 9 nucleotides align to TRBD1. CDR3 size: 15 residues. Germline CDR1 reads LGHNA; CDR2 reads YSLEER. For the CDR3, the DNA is TGCGCCAGCAGCCCAGCCCGGGACAGGGACAATGAGCAGCTCTTC. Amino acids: CASSPARDRDNEQLF.

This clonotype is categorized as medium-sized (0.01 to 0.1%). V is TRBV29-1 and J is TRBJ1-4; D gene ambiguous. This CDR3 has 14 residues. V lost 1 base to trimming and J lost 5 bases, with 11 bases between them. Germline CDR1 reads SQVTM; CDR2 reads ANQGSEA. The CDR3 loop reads CSVEGGPINEKLFF. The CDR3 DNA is TGCAGCGTTGAAGGCGGACCGATCAATGAAAAACTGTTTTTT.